The subject of this entry is one T cell receptor beta chain. Its antigen is not known. These data are taken from a study of regulatory T cells in long-lasting Graves disease. Time point reported: newly diagnosed GD, antithyroid drugs for less than 3 months. Generation of the TCR library employed RNA extracted from PBMCs. The V gene's germline CDR1 is SGHRS and CDR2 YFSETQ. The CDR3 is made up of 15 amino acids. V was clipped by 3 bases and J by 8 bases; unmatched bases: 9. Arm-PCR with iRepertoire HTBI primers amplified the CDR3 regions for these TCR beta libraries. TCRdb analysed the multiplex PCR reads with MiXCR anew, one entry per CDR3 protein. The sample lists 450,000 to 650,000 distinct CDR3 sequences; roughly 15% were seen once. General study results and limits: Persistent Graves' patients showed a TCR diversity that was lower than that of newly diagnosed ones. Repertoires from persistent disease leaned toward TRBV28, TRBJ1-2 and TRBJ2-5.

The same specimen was also included in a second study, on T cells in Graves' hyperthyroidism and ophthalmopathy. That source adds: Among clonotypes expanded in thyroid above 0.001, most were also found in blood. Ophthalmopathy, which appeared later, was predicted by the model a median 6.5 months before onset.

This sequence originates from a woman between 40 and 65 years old with Graves disease. V usage is TRBV5-1 and J usage is TRBJ1-2; the match to TRBD1 covers 11 bases. The sequenced sample was peripheral blood mononuclear cells (PBMCs), obtained at new diagnosis, from a patient treated with antithyroid drugs. CDR3 coding DNA: TGCGCCAGCAGCTCCCGGACAGGGGGCGCGGGGGGCTACACCTTC. This encodes CASSSRTGGAGGYTF. Together with reference TRBV5-1 and TRBJ1-2, the CDR3 gives the full variable domain: KAGVTQTPRYLIKTRGQQVTLSCSPISGHRSVSWYQQTPGQGLQFLFEYFSETQRNKGNFPGRFSGRQFSNSRSEMNVSTLELGDSALYLCASSSRTGGAGGYTFGSGTRLTVV.